These 9 T cell receptor beta chains were sequenced from one sample in a study of monozygotic twins with inflammatory bowel disease. TCRdb reprocessed the 5' RACE reads, keeping one entry per CDR3 protein, no DNA. The sample spans 85,000 to 110,000 distinct CDR3 sequences; the ten largest clones claim 1.5% to 2%. Sequencing input: blood. These receptors all come from a human donor with ulcerative colitis or Crohn's disease, or a healthy co-twin of an affected twin (not recorded which).

V gene TRBV5-1 combines with J gene TRBJ2-7; TCRdb names TRBD1, which stays unverified in the absence of DNA. CDR3 size: 14 residues. The germline CDR1 and CDR2 sequences are SGHRS and YFSETQ. The CDR3 protein is CASSQDLQGHEQYF.

V and J are TRBV20-1 and TRBJ1-2. Germline CDR1 DFQATT, CDR2 SNEGSKA (reference sequence). The CDR3 totals 12 residues. The CDR3 spells CSARSLVGGYTF.

The chain employs TRBV6-5 and TRBJ2-7; TCRdb's D call of TRBD2 is untestable without DNA. CDR3 length: 17 residues. Per germline, CDR1 MNHEY and CDR2 SVGAGI. The chain's CDR3 is CASSYGLAGGRSYEQYF.

The gene calls are TRBV3-1 and TRBJ1-5; TCRdb's D call of TRBD1 is untestable without DNA. CDR3 length: 14 amino acids. CDR1 and CDR2 (germline): LGHDT, YNNKEL (reference sequence). The CDR3 region is CASSGSHSNQPQHF.

The chain employs TRBV4-2 and TRBJ2-2; as DNA is missing, the TRBD1 call by TCRdb cannot be tested. Germline V gene sequence: CDR1 LGHNA, CDR2 YNFKEQ. The CDR3 loop spans 15 amino acids. The CDR3 is CASSQGTANTGELFF.

The chain links TRBV29-1 to TRBJ2-7; there is no DNA to check the TCRdb D call of TRBD1. Per the germline V gene, CDR1 is SQVTM and CDR2 is ANQGSEA. The CDR3 extends over 13 amino acids. The CDR3 here is CSVAMRQGYEQYF.

This chain links TRBV20-1 with TRBJ2-7; TCRdb gives TRBD1 as the D gene, but with no DNA this cannot be confirmed. From germline, CDR1 is DFQATT and CDR2 SNEGSKA (reference sequence). This CDR3 is built from 15 residues. CDR3 protein: CSAIAGQAHLGEQYF.

The chain couples TRBV12-3 or TRBV12-4 to TRBJ1-5; the D call from TCRdb, TRBD1, cannot be confirmed without DNA. The CDR3 sequence is 14 residues long. Here the CDR3 reads CASSLRGSNQPQHF.

This chain uses TRBV18 with TRBJ2-7; TCRdb's D gene call, TRBD2, goes unchecked for lack of DNA. Germline CDR1 and CDR2: KGHSH and LQKENI. CDR3 size: 16 residues. Here the CDR3 reads CASSPSPTRRSYEQYF.